The 17 T cell receptor beta chains given below trace back to one sample, sequenced in a study of T-cell memory formation after mild COVID-19. MiXCR, applied by TCRdb to the 5' RACE reads, yields one record per CDR3 protein. The sample yields some 100,000 distinct CDR3 sequences, over 8.5% seen once. The sequenced sample was PBMCs or a T cell subset sorted from them (not recorded which). The receptors were sampled from a man younger than 35 who had mild COVID-19 (a few samples of this study predate the infection). Cell type and time point are not known.

Only a few counts were recorded for this clonotype. The V call is TRBV7-9, the J call TRBJ2-7, with TRBD1 identical over 8 bases. The CDR3 runs to 16 residues. Per germline, CDR1 SEHNR and CDR2 FQNEAQ (reference sequence). V shed 4 bases, J shed 5 bases, and the junction held 13 bases outside the gene matches. CDR3 sequence (DNA): TGTGCCAGCAGCTCCGTCACAGGACAGGGAGTCAACGAGCAGTACTTC. Protein: CASSSVTGQGVNEQYF.

This clonotype has just a few counts. The chain carries TRBV28 and TRBJ1-1; unclear D gene. CDR3 length: 16 residues. Trimming took off 5 bases at V and 1 base at J, with 17 bases between the two ends. Per germline, CDR1 MDHEN and CDR2 SYDVKM. CDR3 residues: CASSTPTGRRNTEAFF. DNA of the CDR3: TGTGCCAGCAGTACCCCAACCGGGAGGAGGAACACTGAAGCTTTCTTT.

Only a few counts were recorded for this clonotype. The V call is TRBV6-5, the J call TRBJ1-1; D may be TRBD1 (5 bases). The CDR3 has 13 amino acids. V gave up 10 bases and J gave up 4 bases, with 16 bases separating them. Germline assignment: CDR1 MNHEY and CDR2 SVGAGI. The CDR3 bases are TGTGCCACTCGGACGGGGGGAGGCACTGAAGCTTTCTTT. As protein: CATRTGGGTEAFF.

The rearrangement uses TRBV4-1 and TRBJ1-1; tentatively, D is TRBD1 (6 bases). The V end lost 3 bases, the J end lost 4 bases, and 9 bases lay between the germline ends. CDR1 and CDR2 from the germline V gene are MGHRA and YSYEKL. This CDR3 region has 13 residues. CDR3 bases: TGCGCCAGCAGCCAGGGGGCTGGCACTGAAGCTTTCTTT. Its protein product is CASSQGAGTEAFF.

The chain is built from TRBV5-1 and TRBJ2-3; tentative D call: TRBD2 (5 bases). Germline values: CDR1 SGHRS, CDR2 YFSETQ. V was shortened by 2 bases and J by 4 bases, with 17 bases between the two germline ends. The CDR3 consists of 16 residues. CDR3 loop: CASSLAPDYPPDTQYF. The DNA of the CDR3 is TGCGCCAGCAGCTTAGCCCCCGACTATCCCCCAGATACGCAGTATTTT.

The V gene is TRBV4-1, the J gene TRBJ2-1; D remains ambiguous. Germline V gene data show CDR1 as MGHRA and CDR2 as YSYEKL. Trimming pared 1 base from V and 0 bases from J, leaving 16 bases between. This CDR3 is built from 18 residues. The CDR3 DNA is TGCGCCAGCAGCCAAGCTCATGTAGATGGGAACTCCTACAATGAGCAGTTCTTC. Translating gives CASSQAHVDGNSYNEQFF.

This clonotype was picked up a small number of times. A much bigger clone sits one base away, suggesting this may be a read error. The genes are TRBV5-1 and TRBJ2-7, with 10 bases identical to TRBD1. CDR1 and CDR2 from the germline V gene are SGHRS and YFSETQ. The CDR3 loop spans 15 amino acids. For the CDR3, the DNA is TGCGCCAGAAGCTTGGACAGGGGGATCTCCTACGAGCAGTACTTC. Its translation: CARSLDRGISYEQYF.

V is TRBV7-2 and J is TRBJ2-2; D is uncertain. The V and J ends lost 3 bases and 1 base respectively, with 6 bases between them. Germline CDR1 SGHTA, CDR2 FQGNSA. This CDR3 contains 14 residues. CDR3 region: CASSFDGNTGELFF. CDR3 bases: TGTGCCAGCAGCTTTGACGGGAACACCGGGGAGCTGTTTTTT.

V is TRBV29-1 and J is TRBJ2-5; 13 nucleotides match TRBD2. J was trimmed by 5 bases and V by 6 bases; bases with no gene match: 12. The CDR3 sequence is 16 residues long. Germline V gives CDR1 SQVTM, CDR2 ANQGSEA. CDR3 residues: CSVRGLAGSTVETQYF. In nucleotides, the CDR3 is TGCAGCGTGCGGGGACTAGCGGGGAGCACCGTTGAGACCCAGTACTTC.

The chain uses TRBV10-3 and TRBJ2-7; no clear D. Per germline, CDR1 ENHRY and CDR2 SYGVKD. V was trimmed by 2 bases and J by 2 bases, leaving 10 bases between them. The CDR3 totals 14 residues. CDR3 sequence (DNA): TGTGCCATCAGTGAGGGCGGAGAAGCCTACGAGCAGTACTTC. Translated, it gives CAISEGGEAYEQYF.

The rearrangement links TRBV4-1 to TRBJ1-1; D gene unclear. This CDR3 contains 13 residues. V was cut by 3 bases and J by 7 bases, with 12 bases left in between. Per the germline V gene, CDR1 is MGHRA and CDR2 is YSYEKL. This CDR3 reads CASSQGIGVEAFF. The CDR3 region has the DNA TGCGCCAGCAGCCAGGGCATTGGGGTTGAAGCTTTCTTT.

The count of this clonotype is one. The junction and the germline gene differ at one end; a read error may be behind it. V usage is TRBV12-3 or TRBV12-4 and J usage is TRBJ2-1; possibly TRBD1 for D (5 bases). The CDR3 sequence is 11 residues long. Here the CDR3 reads CDSSFGAEQFF. DNA for the CDR3: TGTGACAGCAGTTTTGGGGCCGAGCAGTTCTTC.

The J gene is TRBJ2-7, the V gene TRBV7-8, with TRBD1 identical over 8 bases. Germline lookup yields CDR1 SGHVS and CDR2 FQNEAQ. V was clipped by 6 bases and J by 1 base; unmatched bases: 8. CDR3 length equals 15 residues. CDR3 DNA sequence: TGTGCCAGCAGGCAAGACAGGGGACCATCCTACGAGCAGTACTTC. It translates to CASRQDRGPSYEQYF. Full variable domain (missing parts from reference TRBV7-8 and TRBJ2-7): GAGVSQSPRYKVAKRGQDVALRCDPISGHVSLFWYQQALGQGPEFLTYFQNEAQLDKSGLPSDRFFAERPEGSVSTLKIQRTQQEDSAVYLCASRQDRGPSYEQYFGPGTRLTVT.

The chain recombines TRBV4-1 with TRBJ1-2, with D tentatively TRBD1 (6 bases). Trimming stripped 8 bases from V and 2 bases from J, with 9 bases between. The CDR3 sequence is 12 residues long. CDR1 is MGHRA and CDR2 is YSYEKL in the germline V gene. CDR3 loop: CASQGLNYGYTF. The CDR3 nucleotides read TGCGCCAGCCAGGGGCTAAACTATGGCTACACCTTC.

This chain connects TRBV29-1 to TRBJ2-3, with a possible D match to TRBD2 (6 bases). The germline CDR1 and CDR2 sequences are SQVTM and ANQGSEA. V lost 8 bases to trimming and J lost 4 bases, with 16 bases between them. The CDR3 covers 13 residues. The CDR3 reads CSQAEGQADTQYF. The CDR3 nucleotides are TGCAGCCAGGCGGAGGGGCAGGCAGATACGCAGTATTTT.

This rearrangement joins TRBV12-3 or TRBV12-4 to TRBJ1-5; D ambiguous. Trimming removed 4 bases at V and 3 bases at J, with 7 bases between. CDR3 length: 13 amino acids. The CDR3 sequence: CASSYSVNQPQHF. The CDR3 DNA follows: TGTGCCAGCAGTTATTCGGTCAATCAGCCCCAGCATTTT.

J is TRBJ2-1 and V is TRBV4-1; 9 nucleotides align to TRBD1. Germline V gene lookup returns CDR1 MGHRA and CDR2 YSYEKL. V lost 6 bases, J lost 1 base, and 4 bases stayed unmatched. CDR3 size: 15 residues. The CDR3 region has the DNA TGCGCCAGCAGACCCGGGACAGGGTCCTACAATGAGCAGTTCTTC. It yields the protein CASRPGTGSYNEQFF.